The present entry profiles one T cell receptor beta chain with its context. The CDR3 length is 16 residues. V shed 2 bases, J shed 1 base, and the junction held 4 bases outside the gene matches. CDR1 and CDR2 (germline): SGHRS, YFSETQ. The data were taken from a study of blood T cell repertoires in COVID-19. Study in general: Sites across the United States, Italy and Spain contributed samples from acute and convalescent COVID-19. Sample material is recorded as cDNA or gDNA derived from T cells, B-cell-depleted T cells, or PBMCs.

How the authors handled the data: Amplification with reference gene primers provided the estimates of nucleated cell counts. Assay used: immunoSEQ multiplex PCR; TCRdb lists only in-frame clones, some missing. D and trimming come from the DNA, and the V and J calls and clone size come from that table. The sample shows around 42,000 clones, about four fifths of them seen only once. The sequence derives from an elderly man with active or convalescent COVID-19. Source material: peripheral blood. V gene TRBV5-1 combines with J gene TRBJ2-7; 12 positions agree with TRBD2. CDR3 amino acids: CASSLWTSGDSYEQYF. The CDR3 DNA reads as TGCGCCAGCAGCTTATGGACTAGCGGGGATTCCTACGAGCAGTACTTC.